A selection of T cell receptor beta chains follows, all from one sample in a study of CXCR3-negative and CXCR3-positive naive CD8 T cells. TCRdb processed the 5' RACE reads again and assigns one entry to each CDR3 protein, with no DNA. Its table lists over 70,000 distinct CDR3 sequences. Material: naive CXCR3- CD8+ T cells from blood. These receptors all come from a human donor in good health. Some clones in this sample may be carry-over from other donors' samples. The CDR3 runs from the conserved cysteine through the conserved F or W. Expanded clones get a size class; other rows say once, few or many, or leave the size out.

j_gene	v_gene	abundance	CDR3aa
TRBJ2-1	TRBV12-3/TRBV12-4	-	CASSLSGYEQFF
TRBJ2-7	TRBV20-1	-	CSAVGASGTFNEQYF
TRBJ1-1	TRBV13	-	CASRLRQGTNTEAFF
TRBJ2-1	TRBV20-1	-	CSARQGLSYEQYF
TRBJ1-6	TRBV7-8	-	CASSLVAQDNSPLHF
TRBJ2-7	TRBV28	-	CASSTRTGSSYEQYF
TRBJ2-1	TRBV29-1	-	CSVEGRGFDNEQFF
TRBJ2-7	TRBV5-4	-	CASSLLTSGRVSYEQYF
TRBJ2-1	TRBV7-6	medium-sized	CASSETSSGFYNEQFF
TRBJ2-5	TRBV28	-	CASSSGTGRQTQYF
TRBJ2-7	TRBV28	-	CASTPRADREFSYEQYF
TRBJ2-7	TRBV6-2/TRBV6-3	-	CASLGTSGSYEQYF
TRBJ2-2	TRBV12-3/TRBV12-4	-	CASRIDRDPRELFF
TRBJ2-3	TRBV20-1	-	CSARDGGAGSSTDTQYF
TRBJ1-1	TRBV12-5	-	CASGLFNTEAFF
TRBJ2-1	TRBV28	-	CASSLSLTGGSNEQFF
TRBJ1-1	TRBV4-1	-	CASSPDRVMYAEAFF
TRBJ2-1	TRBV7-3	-	CASSYGGQLNEQFF
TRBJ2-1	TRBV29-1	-	CSVDAGYNEQFF
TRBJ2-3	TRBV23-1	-	CASSQAGLAGNTQYF
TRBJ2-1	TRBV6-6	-	CASSYRGEGGHEQFF
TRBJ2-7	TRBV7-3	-	CASSLDGGTYYEQYF
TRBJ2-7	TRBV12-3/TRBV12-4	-	CASSFYRDPSYEQYF
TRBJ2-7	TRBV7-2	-	CASSESPGGYEQYF
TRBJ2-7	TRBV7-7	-	CASSPGTGGEYEQYF
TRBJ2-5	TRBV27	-	CASRASIGVPRETQYF
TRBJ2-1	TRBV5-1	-	CASSLADLGPFSYNEQFF
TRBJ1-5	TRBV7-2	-	CASSSWGDINQPQHF
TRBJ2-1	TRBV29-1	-	CSVHLAGDNEQFF
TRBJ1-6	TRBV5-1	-	CASRYDRGFGSPLHF
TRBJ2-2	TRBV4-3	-	CASSPGTGGTGELFF
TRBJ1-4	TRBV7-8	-	CASSLLGTGWANEKLFF
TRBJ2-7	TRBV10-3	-	CAIRETGKDHEQYF
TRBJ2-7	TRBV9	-	CASSLRDRVYEQYF
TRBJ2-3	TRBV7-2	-	CASSLEAGWTDTQYF
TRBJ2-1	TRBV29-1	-	CSVDGELAGGPEQFF
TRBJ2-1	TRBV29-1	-	CSVWQGDNEQFF
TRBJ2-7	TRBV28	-	CASSLLRQGSGYEQYF